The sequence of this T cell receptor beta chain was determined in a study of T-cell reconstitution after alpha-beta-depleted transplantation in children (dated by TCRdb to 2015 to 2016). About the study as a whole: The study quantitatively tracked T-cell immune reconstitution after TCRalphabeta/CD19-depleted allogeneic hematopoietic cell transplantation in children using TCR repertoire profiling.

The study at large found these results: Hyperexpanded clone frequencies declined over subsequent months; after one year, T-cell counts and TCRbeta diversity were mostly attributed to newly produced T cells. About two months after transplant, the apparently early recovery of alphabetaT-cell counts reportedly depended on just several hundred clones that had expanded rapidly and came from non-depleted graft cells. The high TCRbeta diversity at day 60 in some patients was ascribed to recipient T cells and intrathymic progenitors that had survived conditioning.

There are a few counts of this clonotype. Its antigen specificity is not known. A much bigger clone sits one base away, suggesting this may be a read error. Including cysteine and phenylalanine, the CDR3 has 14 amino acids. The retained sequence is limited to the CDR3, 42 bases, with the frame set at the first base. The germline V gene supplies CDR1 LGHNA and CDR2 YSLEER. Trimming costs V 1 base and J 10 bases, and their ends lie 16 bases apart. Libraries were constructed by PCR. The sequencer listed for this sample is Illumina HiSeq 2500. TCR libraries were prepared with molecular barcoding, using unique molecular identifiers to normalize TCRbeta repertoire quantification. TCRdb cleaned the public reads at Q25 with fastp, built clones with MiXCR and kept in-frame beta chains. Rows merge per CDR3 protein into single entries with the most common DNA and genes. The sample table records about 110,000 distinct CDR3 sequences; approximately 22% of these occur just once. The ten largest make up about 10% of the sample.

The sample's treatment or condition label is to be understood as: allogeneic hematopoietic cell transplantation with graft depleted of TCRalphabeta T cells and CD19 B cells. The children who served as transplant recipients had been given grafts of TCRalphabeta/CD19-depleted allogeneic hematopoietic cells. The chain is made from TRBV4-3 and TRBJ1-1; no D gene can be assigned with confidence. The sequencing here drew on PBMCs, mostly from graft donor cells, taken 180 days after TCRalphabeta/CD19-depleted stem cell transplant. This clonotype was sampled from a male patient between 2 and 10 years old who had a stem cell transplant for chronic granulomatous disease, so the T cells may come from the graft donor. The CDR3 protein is CASSQVHSPMGAFF. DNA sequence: TGCGCCAGCAGCCAAGTGCATAGCCCGATGGGAGCTTTCTTT.